This TCR beta chain was recorded in a study of cytomegalovirus exposure and HLA in healthy donors. Study information: It was reported in a later analysis that the 90 to 150 validation repertoires used the same platform as the approximately 650 first-cohort repertoires. Whole-study findings and limits: The study flagged 150 to 200 TCR beta chains as cytomegalovirus-associated. For most TCR sequences rarity was the rule, although some public TCRs occurred in many donors.

The length of the CDR3 is 14 residues. CDR1 and CDR2 (germline): GTSNPN, SVGIG (reference sequence). Deletions cut 5 bases from V and 4 bases from J, with 17 bases between. TCRdb keeps only in-frame clones here, not all; method: immunoSEQ multiplex PCR. The data hold some 99,000 clones, with roughly 90% observed a single time. Note on this clone: No antigen is known for it.

The source material was PBMCs. The TCR comes from a woman aged 18-29 years in good health and CMV-seronegative. The chain is built from TRBV30 and TRBJ1-2, with TRBD1 as a possible D gene (5 bases). The CDR3 coding sequence is TGTGCCTGGTCGGCCGGACAAGTCCCCTATGGCTACACCTTC. This encodes CAWSAGQVPYGYTF.